These T cell receptor beta chains were read from a single sample in a study of T cells in Graves' hyperthyroidism and ophthalmopathy. TCRdb reprocessed the multiplex PCR reads via MiXCR and lists one record per CDR3 protein. The sample holds hundreds of thousands of distinct CDR3 sequences, just under 45% seen once. The specimen sequenced was peripheral blood or thyroid tissue (not recorded which). Receptors originate from an adult man with Graves' disease, either hyperthyroidism or ophthalmopathy (not recorded which). Both conserved end residues are part of each CDR3. Fields, in order: V gene, J gene, clone size, D gene, CDR3 DNA, CDR3 protein. A D gene is named only where the DNA matches it firmly. Size is omitted from some rows. Given values are once, few, many or a class for expanded clones.

TRBV7-3	TRBJ1-4	many	NA	TGTGCCAGCAGCCCTTATAGGGGGGAAAAACTGTTTTTT	CASSPYRGEKLFF
TRBV7-9	TRBJ1-1	few	NA	TGTGCCAGCAGCTTAGGACAGATCCAAAGCACTGAAGCTTTCTTT	CASSLGQIQSTEAFF
TRBV11-1	TRBJ1-1	NA	NA	TGTGCCAGCAGCTTTTCTCTTCCGGGGGACACTGAAGCTTTCTTT	CASSFSLPGDTEAFF
TRBV14	TRBJ2-7	NA	NA	TGTGCCAGCAGCCAAGAACTCCGCGGGTCGCATCAATACGAGCAGTACTTC	CASSQELRGSHQYEQYF
TRBV6-6	TRBJ2-7	NA	NA	TGTGCCATCAGTGATGAGGGAATGGTCTACGAGCAGTACTTC	CAISDEGMVYEQYF
TRBV19	TRBJ1-4	few	NA	TGTGCCAGTAGAAAAGACCTAGTCGATGAAAAACTGTTTTTT	CASRKDLVDEKLFF
TRBV19	TRBJ2-2	NA	NA	TGTGCCAGTAGTAGTCCGGGACATCTCACCGGGGAGCTGTTTTTT	CASSSPGHLTGELFF
TRBV12-3/TRBV12-4	TRBJ2-5	once	NA	TGTGCCAGCAGTCCGGACAGCATCCAAGAGACCCAGTACTTC	CASSPDSIQETQYF
TRBV14	TRBJ1-2	many	TRBD1	TGTGCCAGCAGCCCTTATACAGGGGGCCAAGGCTACACCTTC	CASSPYTGGQGYTF
TRBV20-1	TRBJ1-6	many	NA	TGCAGTGCTAGAGATGAGGGAGATTCACCCCTCCACTTT	CSARDEGDSPLHF
TRBV19	TRBJ2-7	few	NA	TGTGCCAGTAGTATTCAGGTTGGGGCCTACGAGCAGTACTTC	CASSIQVGAYEQYF
TRBV7-2	TRBJ1-6	many	NA	TGTGCCAGCAGCTTGGTGTGGGGCAGCGACTCTAATTCACCCCTCCACTTT	CASSLVWGSDSNSPLHF
TRBV7-2	TRBJ1-5	few	NA	TGTGCCAGCAGCTTAGTGTCAGGGGAGGGCCAGCCCCAGCATTTT	CASSLVSGEGQPQHF
TRBV7-8	TRBJ2-7	many	TRBD2	TGTGCCAGCAGCTCGACCGGGACTAGAATGGGCGAGCAGTACTTC	CASSSTGTRMGEQYF
TRBV10-3	TRBJ1-1	NA	NA	TGTGCCATCAGTGAGCCGACAACGGGGGCCGAAGCTTTCTTT	CAISEPTTGAEAFF
TRBV12-3/TRBV12-4	TRBJ1-1	NA	NA	TGTGCCAGCAGTTTTACCAGGGGTTGGAGAGGCACTGAAGCTTTCTTT	CASSFTRGWRGTEAFF
TRBV29-1	TRBJ2-5	NA	NA	TGCAGCGTAGCTAGCTCGAGCCCTCAAGAGACCCAGTACTTC	CSVASSSPQETQYF
TRBV10-3	TRBJ2-2	many	TRBD2	TGTGCCATCAGTGAATTAGCGGGAGACACCGGGGAGCTGTTTTTT	CAISELAGDTGELFF
TRBV15	TRBJ2-7	NA	NA	TGTGCCACCAGCAGTACAGGGACCTACGAGCAGTACTTC	CATSSTGTYEQYF
TRBV20-1	TRBJ2-5	NA	TRBD2	TGCAGTGCGCCCGGGACTAGCCACGAAGAGACCCAGTACTTC	CSAPGTSHEETQYF
TRBV9	TRBJ1-1	once	NA	TGTGCCAGCAGCGTAGTAGATCACACTGAAGCTCTCTTT	CASSVVDHTEALF
TRBV7-9	TRBJ1-2	NA	NA	TGTGCCAGCAGCTTGAACCAGGGTGCGGGGGGCTACACCTTC	CASSLNQGAGGYTF
TRBV15	TRBJ1-6	many	TRBD1	TGTGCCACCAGGGAGACCGGGACAGTACTCTCACCCCTCCACTTT	CATRETGTVLSPLHF
TRBV29-1	TRBJ2-5	NA	NA	TGCAGCCAAGAGGTCACGGGGGGCCCTCAAGAGACCCAGTACTTC	CSQEVTGGPQETQYF
TRBV10-3	TRBJ1-5	NA	NA	TGTGCCATCAGTAGGACAGACAATCAGCCCCAGCATTTT	CAISRTDNQPQHF